This TCR beta chain is from a study of shared clonotypes between healthy human individuals. Study outcomes and limitations: The sharing of 4.5% to 5.5% of naive CD4 clonotypes was seen across a handful of donors.

Clones were sequenced by immunoSEQ multiplex PCR, and TCRdb holds only the in-frame ones, with some missing. The sample lists about 2 million clones; less than 95% were seen once. CD45RO-negative, CCR7-positively selected cells formed the naive CD8 fraction, excluding terminally differentiated effector memory CD45RA+ cells. On this clone itself: Its antigen is unknown.

The source of this sequence is a man between 18 and 29 years old in good health. Sequencing was done on a sample of naive CD8+ T cells sorted from blood.

The CDR3 region is CASSQDGSDSGTQYF. The CDR3 DNA sequence: TGCGCCAGCAGCCAAGACGGCTCAGACTCGGGGACCCAGTACTTC. The genes are TRBV4-3 and TRBJ2-5; D not certain. The CDR3 consists of 15 residues. V shed 0 bases and J shed 7 bases, with 15 bases lying between them. Germline values: CDR1 LGHNA, CDR2 YSLEER.